These T cell receptor beta chains were read from a single sample in a study of cytomegalovirus exposure and HLA in healthy donors. The method was immunoSEQ multiplex PCR; TCRdb's version includes in-frame clones alone and lacks a portion of them. This table holds 95,000 to 150,000 clones, 75% to 85% found once. Sequenced: PBMCs. The receptor source for this set is a female donor in good health and CMV-seropositive. CDR3s include the opening cysteine and the closing phenylalanine or tryptophan. A D gene is named only where the DNA matches it firmly. Size is stated for part of the rows, as once, few or many counts, or as a class when the clone is expanded.

>.|.|TRBJ1-2|TRBV28
CAVVSGTALAYGYTF
TGTGCCGTTGTTTCGGGGACTGCCTTGGCCTATGGCTACACCTTC
>TRBD2|.|TRBJ2-2|TRBV5-4
CASSLGLAGGSNTGELFF
TGTGCCAGCAGCTTGGGACTAGCGGGGGGATCGAACACCGGGGAGCTGTTTTTT
>TRBD1|.|TRBJ1-4|TRBV19
CAVSQGAREKLFF
TGTGCCGTCTCTCAGGGGGCTAGGGAAAAACTGTTTTTT
>.|.|TRBJ2-3|TRBV7-3
CASSPVGADTQYF
TGTGCCAGCAGCCCAGTAGGAGCAGATACGCAGTATTTT
>TRBD1|.|TRBJ2-5|TRBV7-9
CASSYGTGEETQYF
TGTGCCAGCAGCTACGGGACAGGGGAGGAGACCCAGTACTTC
>TRBD1|.|TRBJ1-2|TRBV2
CASRANRGGYGYTF
TGTGCCAGCAGGGCCAACAGGGGAGGATATGGCTACACCTTC
>TRBD1|.|TRBJ1-3|TRBV6-5
CASRLGTVSGNTIYF
TGTGCCAGCAGGCTTGGGACAGTGTCTGGAAACACCATATATTTT
>TRBD1|.|TRBJ2-3|TRBV25-1
CASSEYPGQGGTTDTQYF
TGTGCCAGCAGTGAATATCCTGGACAGGGGGGCACCACAGATACGCAGTATTTT
>.|.|TRBJ1-1|TRBV2
CASTPNTVNTEAFF
TGTGCCAGCACCCCGAATACAGTGAACACTGAAGCTTTCTTT
>.|.|TRBJ2-4|TRBV7-2
CASSLGGRPVDIQYF
TGTGCCAGCAGCTTAGGGGGCAGACCCGTGGACATTCAGTACTTC
>.|.|TRBJ1-1|TRBV11-3
CASSPNQGEAFF
TGTGCCAGCAGCCCGAACCAGGGGGAAGCTTTCTTT
>TRBD1|.|TRBJ1-3|TRBV6-5
CASSPDRASGNTIYF
TGTGCCAGCAGTCCCGACAGGGCCTCTGGAAACACCATATATTTT
>TRBD1|.|TRBJ1-4|TRBV15
CATSGQGVKEKLFF
TGTGCCACCAGCGGACAGGGGGTGAAGGAAAAACTGTTTTTT
>.|.|TRBJ2-2|TRBV11-2
CASSPLVPAGRITGELFF
TGTGCCAGCAGCCCCTTAGTCCCCGCGGGCAGGATCACCGGGGAGCTGTTTTTT
>.|.|TRBJ1-6|TRBV10-3
CALRSGDYNSPLHF
TGTGCCCTCAGGTCGGGGGACTATAATTCACCCCTCCACTTT
>TRBD1|.|TRBJ2-1|TRBV19
CASRMGQGGNEQFF
TGTGCCAGTAGGATGGGACAGGGTGGTAATGAGCAGTTCTTC
>.|.|TRBJ2-5|TRBV18
CASSLGQGRETQYF
TGTGCCAGCTCACTGGGGCAGGGGCGAGAGACCCAGTACTTC
>.|.|TRBJ2-1|TRBV5-1
CASSSLLLSSYNEQFF
TGCGCCAGCAGCTCTTTATTACTGAGCTCCTACAATGAGCAGTTCTTC
>.|.|TRBJ1-1|TRBV7-9
CASSSGVGTEAFF
TGTGCCAGCAGTTCCGGGGTTGGCACTGAAGCTTTCTTT
>.|.|TRBJ1-1|TRBV30
CAWSGQRGGTEAFF
TGTGCCTGGAGTGGCCAAAGGGGAGGGACTGAAGCTTTCTTT
>.|.|TRBJ1-4|TRBV30
CAWNSDSAATNEKLFF
TGTGCCTGGAATTCGGACAGCGCCGCAACTAATGAAAAACTGTTTTTT
>.|.|TRBJ2-3|TRBV29-1
CSVAVSTDTQYF
TGCAGCGTTGCCGTTAGCACAGATACGCAGTATTTT
>TRBD2|.|TRBJ2-2|TRBV7-2
CASSTRTSGGTGELFF
TGTGCCAGCAGCACAAGGACTAGCGGGGGTACCGGGGAGCTGTTTTTT
>TRBD1|.|TRBJ1-1|TRBV4-1
CASSRTGQANTEAFF
TGCGCCAGCAGTAGAACTGGACAGGCGAACACTGAAGCTTTCTTT
>.|.|TRBJ1-3|TRBV11-2
CASRDPTRGAGDTIYF
TGTGCCAGCAGAGATCCGACCCGGGGGGCTGGGGACACCATATATTTT
>TRBD1|.|TRBJ2-5|TRBV27
CASKGTGIQETQYF
TGTGCCAGCAAGGGGACAGGGATACAAGAGACCCAGTACTTC
>.|.|TRBJ1-1|TRBV7-2
CASSLAWTPVLLEAFF
TGTGCCAGCAGCCTCGCCTGGACACCCGTTCTCCTTGAAGCTTTCTTT
>.|.|TRBJ1-5|TRBV6-1
CASRDWNQPQHF
TGTGCCAGCAGGGACTGGAATCAGCCCCAGCATTTT
>.|.|TRBJ2-2|TRBV2
CASRQGWNTGELFF
TGTGCCAGCAGGCAGGGTTGGAACACCGGGGAGCTGTTTTTT
>TRBD2|.|TRBJ2-5|TRBV28
CASMGGKETQYF
TGTGCCAGCATGGGGGGGAAAGAGACCCAGTACTTC
>.|.|TRBJ1-2|TRBV2
CASILSRGPGYTF
TGTGCCAGCATCCTCTCTAGGGGTCCCGGCTACACCTTC
>TRBD1|.|TRBJ2-7|TRBV13
CASSFGTGGISYEQYF
TGTGCCAGCAGCTTCGGGACAGGGGGCATCTCCTACGAGCAGTACTTC
>TRBD2|.|TRBJ2-3|TRBV5-1
CASSLGAGGRDTQYF
TGCGCCAGCAGCTTAGGAGCGGGGGGGCGCGATACGCAGTATTTT
>TRBD2|.|TRBJ2-1|TRBV27
CASTRTSGGNSLQFF
TGTGCCAGCACCCGGACTAGCGGGGGTAACTCTCTCCAGTTCTTC
>TRBD1|once|TRBJ1-6|TRBV7-8
CASSLADRRYSPLHF
TGTGCCAGCAGCTTAGCGGACAGGCGCTATTCACCCCTCCACTTT
>.|.|TRBJ1-2|TRBV30
CAWSLGQGLLDTF
TGTGCCTGGAGTCTCGGCCAGGGACTGCTCGACACCTTC
>TRBD1|.|TRBJ1-5|TRBV7-2
CASSLDRGQQPQHF
TGTGCCAGCAGCTTGGACAGGGGGCAGCAGCCCCAGCATTTT
>TRBD1|.|TRBJ2-7|TRBV5-1
CASSLNQGASEQYF
TGCGCCAGCAGCTTGAATCAGGGGGCGAGCGAGCAGTACTTC
>.|few|TRBJ2-2|TRBV9
CASSRGGNTGELFF
TGTGCCAGCAGCAGGGGGGGGAACACCGGGGAGCTGTTTTTT
>.|.|TRBJ1-2|TRBV20-1
CSAISNYGYTF
TGCAGTGCTATAAGCAACTATGGCTACACCTTC
>.|few|TRBJ2-3|TRBV7-3
CASSPGNSADTQYF
TGTGCCAGCAGCCCCGGGAATTCGGCAGATACGCAGTATTTT
>.|.|TRBJ1-2|TRBV5-8
CASSHIWGQANYGYTF
TGTGCCAGCAGCCACATTTGGGGGCAAGCTAACTATGGCTACACCTTC
>.|.|TRBJ1-2|TRBV19
CASSWEGNYGYTF
TGTGCCAGTAGTTGGGAGGGGAACTATGGCTACACCTTC
>.|.|TRBJ2-1|TRBV27
CASKVLLNNEQFF
TGTGCCAGCAAGGTCCTACTAAACAATGAGCAGTTCTTC
>.|.|TRBJ2-7|TRBV7-9
CASSLAPGNSYEQYF
TGTGCCAGCAGCTTAGCCCCAGGGAACTCCTACGAGCAGTACTTC